This entry features one T cell receptor beta chain sequence. The antigen remains unidentified. RNA extraction gave at least 6 micrograms of total RNA per sample. The data originate from a study of blood T cells in healthy people across ages. Notes on the study in general: Per-million-T-cell TCR beta diversity fell roughly linearly with age.

Using a J-beta primer mix together with a sample-barcoded 5' primer, a second PCR was run for roughly 6 to 12 cycles. Using its own MiXCR run on the 5' RACE reads, TCRdb lists one record per CDR3 protein. The table records roughly 900,000 distinct CDR3 sequences, roughly 50% of them present only once. The V gene's germline CDR1 is MGHRA and CDR2 YSYEKL. The CDR3 is 18 residues long. Trimming took off 3 bases at V and 0 bases at J, with 21 bases between the two ends. The receptor's source is a man under 40 in good health. Sequencing was carried out using blood. This chain uses TRBV4-1 with TRBJ2-7, with D unresolved. The CDR3: CASSQRAALSLSSYEQYF. The CDR3 DNA follows: TGCGCCAGCAGCCAGCGAGCAGCACTAAGCCTTTCCTCCTACGAGCAGTACTTC.